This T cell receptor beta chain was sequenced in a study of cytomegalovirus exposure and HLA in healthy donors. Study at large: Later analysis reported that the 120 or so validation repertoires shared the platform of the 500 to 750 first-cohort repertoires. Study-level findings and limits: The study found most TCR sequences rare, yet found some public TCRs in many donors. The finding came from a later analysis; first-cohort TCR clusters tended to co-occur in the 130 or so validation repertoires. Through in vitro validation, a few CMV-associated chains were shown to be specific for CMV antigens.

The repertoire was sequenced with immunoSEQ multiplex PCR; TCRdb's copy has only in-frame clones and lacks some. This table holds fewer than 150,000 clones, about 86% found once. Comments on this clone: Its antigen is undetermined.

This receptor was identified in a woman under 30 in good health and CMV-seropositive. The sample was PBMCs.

The CDR3: CASRILGRQETQYF. The CDR3 region has the DNA TGTGCCAGCAGGATACTCGGGAGGCAAGAGACCCAGTACTTC. The chain employs TRBV27 and TRBJ2-5; 7 bases map to TRBD2. CDR1 and CDR2 from the germline V gene are MNHEY and SMNVEV (reference sequence). Trimming removed 6 bases from V and 2 bases from J; junction bases left unmatched: 6. The CDR3 is made up of 14 amino acids.